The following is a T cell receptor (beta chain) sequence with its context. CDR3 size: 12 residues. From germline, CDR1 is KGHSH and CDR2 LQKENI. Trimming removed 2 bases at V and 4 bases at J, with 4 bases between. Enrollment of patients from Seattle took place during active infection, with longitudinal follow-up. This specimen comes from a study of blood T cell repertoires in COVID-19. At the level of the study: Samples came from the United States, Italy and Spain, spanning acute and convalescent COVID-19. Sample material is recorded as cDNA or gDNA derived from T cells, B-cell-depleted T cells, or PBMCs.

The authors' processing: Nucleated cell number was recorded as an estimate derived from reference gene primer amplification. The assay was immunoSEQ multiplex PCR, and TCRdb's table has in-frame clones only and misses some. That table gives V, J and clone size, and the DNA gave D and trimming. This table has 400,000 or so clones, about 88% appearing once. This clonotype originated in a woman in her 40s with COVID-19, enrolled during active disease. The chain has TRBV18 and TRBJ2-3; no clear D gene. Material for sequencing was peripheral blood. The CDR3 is CASSPVADTQYF. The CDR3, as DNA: TGTGCCAGCTCACCAGTCGCAGATACGCAGTATTTT.